This T cell receptor beta chain was recovered during a study of cytomegalovirus exposure and HLA in healthy donors. The V and J ends lost 3 bases and 3 bases, in that order; junction bases with no gene match: 5. Germline CDR1 is MNHEY and CDR2 is SMNVEV (reference sequence). This CDR3 region has 16 residues. The PCR had 60 Vbeta and 13 Jbeta primers. Here immunoSEQ multiplex PCR was the method, and the copy in TCRdb shows in-frame clones only, minus some. The table has fewer than 200,000 clones, about 85% seen once; the top ten hold just over 4.5%. The sequencing input was PBMCs. The receptor was isolated from a woman aged 50 to 60 in good health and CMV-seropositive. V and J are TRBV27 and TRBJ2-3; 11 nucleotides agree with TRBD2. The CDR3 sequence: CASSFRLAGGTDTQYF. The CDR3 DNA sequence: TGTGCCAGCAGTTTCCGTCTAGCGGGGGGTACAGATACGCAGTATTTT.